The 15 T cell receptor beta chains below come from one sample, sequenced in a study of T cells in Graves' hyperthyroidism and ophthalmopathy. Researchers took RNA transcripts and amplified the TCR beta CDR3 regions from them. First-round RT-PCR of the TCR CDR3 relied on the HTBI primer set. TCRdb called the multiplex PCR reads again in MiXCR, with one record for every CDR3 protein. The table records fewer than 350,000 distinct CDR3 sequences, under 25% of them present only once. Sequenced: blood. Receptor source: a woman between 45 and 60 years old with Graves' hyperthyroidism.

The sample holds many counts of this clonotype. The chain joins TRBV28 to TRBJ1-2, with D unclear. Germline V gene sequence: CDR1 MDHEN, CDR2 SYDVKM. V shed 5 bases and J shed 6 bases, with 10 bases lying between them. This CDR3 comprises 12 residues. The CDR3 nucleotides read TGTGCCAGCAGTAGACTGTTGGATGGCTACACCTTC. Translated, it gives CASSRLLDGYTF.

This clonotype was detected only a few times. The CDR3 DNA follows: TGTGCCAGCAGCCATCCGCCCCAGGGATTAAGGGCAGATACGCAGTATTTT. Translation gives CASSHPPQGLRADTQYF. V gene TRBV7-9 combines with J gene TRBJ2-3; tentative D call: TRBD1 (5 bases). The CDR3 has 17 residues. Germline lookup yields CDR1 SEHNR and CDR2 FQNEAQ (reference sequence). Trimming pared 5 bases from V and 4 bases from J, leaving 22 bases between.

This clonotype was seen many times. The chain links TRBV28 to TRBJ2-3; D possibly corresponds to TRBD2 (5 bases). Germline lookup yields CDR1 MDHEN and CDR2 SYDVKM. The CDR3 contains 12 residues. Trimming removed 10 bases at V and 2 bases at J, with 10 bases between. CDR3 sequence reads: CAIRGATDTQYF. In DNA, the CDR3 is TGTGCCATACGGGGAGCCACAGATACGCAGTATTTT.

This clonotype appeared many times. V usage is TRBV6-1 and J usage is TRBJ2-5; the D gene is possibly TRBD2 (5 bases). V was cut by 11 bases and J by 5 bases, with 9 bases left in between. CDR1 and CDR2 (germline): MNHNS, SASEGT. The CDR3 length is 10 residues. The CDR3 is CAVGGETQYF. DNA for the CDR3: TGTGCCGTAGGCGGGGAGACCCAGTACTTC.

Worth noting for this clonotype: A much larger clone sits a single nucleotide away, making a read error possible. The chain uses TRBV30 and TRBJ1-2, with D tentatively TRBD1 (5 bases). Germline CDR1 reads GTSNPN; CDR2 reads SVGIG (reference sequence). CDR3 length equals 18 residues. CDR3 loop: CAWSVLPGRPSDNYGCTF. CDR3 sequence (DNA): TGTGCCTGGAGTGTACTCCCGGGACGGCCCTCGGACAACTATGGCTGCACCTTC.

The CDR3 region is CAISRGPYEQYF. In DNA, the CDR3 is TGTGCCATTAGCAGGGGCCCCTACGAGCAGTACTTC. The rearrangement links TRBV3-1 to TRBJ2-7, with D possibly TRBD1 on 6 matching bases. Per germline, CDR1 LGHDT and CDR2 YNNKEL (reference sequence). The CDR3 consists of 12 residues. V was cut by 10 bases and J by 2 bases, with 12 bases left in between.

This clonotype was seen many times. The chain is built from TRBV29-1 and TRBJ1-1; D is ambiguous. The CDR3 covers 12 residues. The V gene's germline CDR1 is SQVTM and CDR2 ANQGSEA. V lost 7 bases and J 4 bases, leaving 13 bases between the germline ends. The CDR3 nucleotides read TGCAGCGCCCTCCCGAAGGGCACTGAAGCTTTCTTT. Its translation is CSALPKGTEAFF.

This clonotype was seen repeatedly, ten times or more. The chain has TRBV29-1 and TRBJ1-1; 9 nucleotides match TRBD1. This CDR3 is built from 14 residues. The junction had 8 bases not matched to a gene; V was cut back by 4 bases and J by 5 bases. Germline lookup yields CDR1 SQVTM and CDR2 ANQGSEA. The CDR3 sequence: CSVAQQGARTEAFF. DNA for the CDR3: TGCAGCGTTGCGCAACAGGGGGCGAGAACTGAAGCTTTCTTT.

This clonotype came up many times. The CDR3 DNA sequence: TGTGCCAGCTCTGACAGGAGCTCCTACAATGAGCAGTTCTTC. It specifies CASSDRSSYNEQFF. The J gene is TRBJ2-1, the V gene TRBV2; maybe TRBD1 (6 bases). V lost 8 bases and J 0 bases, leaving 11 bases between the germline ends. Germline CDR1 is SNHLY and CDR2 is FYNNEI. This CDR3 contains 14 residues.

Many counts were recorded for this clonotype. The chain carries TRBV27 and TRBJ1-5; D uncertain. Germline V gives CDR1 MNHEY, CDR2 SMNVEV (reference sequence). This CDR3 spans 15 amino acids. The germline V and J ends were trimmed by 7 bases and 0 bases, with 13 bases remaining between them. CDR3 in DNA: TGTGCCAGCAAAAGGAGGGAATATAGCAATCAGCCCCAGCATTTT. Translated, it gives CASKRREYSNQPQHF.

V and J are TRBV30 and TRBJ2-2; no clear D gene. V was cut by 1 base and J by 5 bases, with 11 bases left in between. Germline assignment: CDR1 GTSNPN and CDR2 SVGIG (reference sequence). The CDR3 loop spans 14 amino acids. CDR3 in DNA: TGTGCCTGGAGTGAAGTAATTGGGACCGGGGAGCTGTTTTTT. Encoded protein: CAWSEVIGTGELFF.

This clonotype was seen many times. This chain connects TRBV30 to TRBJ2-5, with 9 bases fitting TRBD2. The V segment lost 5 bases and the J segment 1 base; nucleotides outside the gene matches: 11. The CDR3 covers 16 residues. Germline V gene sequence: CDR1 GTSNPN, CDR2 SVGIG (reference sequence). CDR3 region: CAWSRSLRGGQETQYF. DNA of the CDR3: TGTGCCTGGTCTCGGAGCTTGCGGGGGGGCCAAGAGACCCAGTACTTC.

This clonotype was recorded at least ten times. The rearrangement uses TRBV10-3 and TRBJ1-2, with a tentative D call TRBD1 (5 bases). The length of the CDR3 is 15 residues. Per germline, CDR1 ENHRY and CDR2 SYGVKD. Trimming shortened V by 4 bases and J by 2 bases, and 14 bases separated the two germline ends. The CDR3: CAISASGTANYGYTF. CDR3 sequence (DNA): TGTGCCATCAGTGCCTCCGGGACGGCGAACTATGGCTACACCTTC.

In this sample, this clonotype turned up many times. The chain combines TRBV5-1 with TRBJ2-1, with D perhaps matching TRBD1 (6 bases). The germline gives CDR1 SGHRS, CDR2 YFSETQ. The CDR3 contains 16 residues. Trimming removed 4 bases at V and 0 bases at J, with 14 bases between. CDR3 nucleotides: TGCGCCAGCAGCCTCCCACAGGGCAGCTCCTACAATGAGCAGTTCTTC. It translates to CASSLPQGSSYNEQFF.

The chain recombines TRBV24-1 with TRBJ2-1; D is uncertain. CDR1 and CDR2 (germline): KGHDR, SFDVKD. Deletions cut 3 bases from V and 10 bases from J, with 15 bases between. The CDR3 has 14 residues. The CDR3 nucleotides read TGTGCCACCAGTGATCCCCAGGCTTTGCGCGAGCAGTTCTTC. This translates into CATSDPQALREQFF.